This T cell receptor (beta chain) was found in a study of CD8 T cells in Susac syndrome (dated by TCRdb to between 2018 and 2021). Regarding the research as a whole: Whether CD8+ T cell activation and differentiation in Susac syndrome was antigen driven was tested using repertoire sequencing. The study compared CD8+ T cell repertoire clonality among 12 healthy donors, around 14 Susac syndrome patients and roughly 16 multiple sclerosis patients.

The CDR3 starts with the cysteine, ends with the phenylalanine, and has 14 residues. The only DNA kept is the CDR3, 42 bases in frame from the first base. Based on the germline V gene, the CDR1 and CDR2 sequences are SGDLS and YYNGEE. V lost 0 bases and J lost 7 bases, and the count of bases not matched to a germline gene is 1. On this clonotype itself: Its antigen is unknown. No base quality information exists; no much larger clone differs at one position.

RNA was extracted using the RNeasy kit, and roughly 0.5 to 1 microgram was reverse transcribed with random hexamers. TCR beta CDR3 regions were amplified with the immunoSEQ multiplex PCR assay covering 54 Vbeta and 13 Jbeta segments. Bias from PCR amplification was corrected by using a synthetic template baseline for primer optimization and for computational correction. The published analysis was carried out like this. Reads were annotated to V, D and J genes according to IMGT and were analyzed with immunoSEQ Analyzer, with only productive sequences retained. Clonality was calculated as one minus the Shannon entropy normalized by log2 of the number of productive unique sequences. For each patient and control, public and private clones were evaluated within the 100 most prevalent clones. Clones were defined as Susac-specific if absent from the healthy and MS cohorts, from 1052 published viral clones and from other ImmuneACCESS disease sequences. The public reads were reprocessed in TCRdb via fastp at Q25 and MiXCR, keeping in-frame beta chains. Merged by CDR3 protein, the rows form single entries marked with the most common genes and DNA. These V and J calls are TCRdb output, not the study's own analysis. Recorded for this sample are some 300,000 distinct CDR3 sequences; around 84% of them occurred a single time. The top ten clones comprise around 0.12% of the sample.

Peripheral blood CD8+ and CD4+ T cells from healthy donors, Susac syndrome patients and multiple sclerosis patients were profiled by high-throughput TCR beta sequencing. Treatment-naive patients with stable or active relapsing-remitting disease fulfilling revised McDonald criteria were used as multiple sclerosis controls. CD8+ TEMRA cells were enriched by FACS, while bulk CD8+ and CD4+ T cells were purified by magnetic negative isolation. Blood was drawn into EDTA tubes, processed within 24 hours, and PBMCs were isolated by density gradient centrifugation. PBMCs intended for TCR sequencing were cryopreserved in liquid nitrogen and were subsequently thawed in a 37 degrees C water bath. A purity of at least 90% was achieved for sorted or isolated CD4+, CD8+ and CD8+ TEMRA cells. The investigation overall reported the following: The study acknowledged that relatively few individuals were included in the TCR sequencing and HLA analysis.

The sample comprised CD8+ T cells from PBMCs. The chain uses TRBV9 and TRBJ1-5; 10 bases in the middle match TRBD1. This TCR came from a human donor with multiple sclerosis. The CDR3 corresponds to CASSVGDRGQPQHF. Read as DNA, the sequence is TGTGCCAGCAGCGTAGGGGACAGGGGCCAGCCCCAGCATTTT.